Described below is a single T cell receptor beta chain sequence and its context. These data are taken from a study of patients and donors after allogeneic stem cell transplantation. The CDR3 consists of 13 residues. V shed 6 bases and J shed 4 bases, with 10 bases lying between them. Looked up from germline, CDR1 is SNHLY and CDR2 is FYNNEI. TCRdb re-called the RT-PCR reads through MiXCR, storing one row per CDR3 protein. Of some 880,000 distinct CDR3 sequences listed, about a sixth were seen once; the top ten hold 5% to 6.5%. The sequenced material came from blood, either unsorted or a sorted T cell fraction (not recorded which). This TCR was recovered from a human donor who was either an allogeneic HSCT recipient or a stem cell or donor lymphocyte infusion donor (not recorded which). It is not recorded whose cells these are; they may come from a transplant donor. The V call is TRBV2, the J call TRBJ2-1; a weak D match, TRBD1 (6 bases). Here the CDR3 DNA reads TGTGCCAGCAGAAGAGGACAGTACAATGAGCAGTTCTTC. Its protein is CASRRGQYNEQFF.